One sample yielded the 18 T cell receptor beta chains listed below, sequenced in a study of T cell responses to AZD1222 COVID-19 vaccine. Only in-frame clones appear in the TCRdb table, and some are missing; sequencing was by immunoSEQ multiplex PCR. There are around 70,000 clones in the sample; about 90% occur only once, and approximately 1.3% lies in the top ten. This material consisted of peripheral blood, taken 28 days after the second AZD1222 dose. The receptors were sampled from an adult who received the AZD1222 COVID-19 vaccine.

The chain has TRBV6-5 and TRBJ2-1; the match to TRBD2 covers 10 bases. V lost 6 bases and J lost 7; bases outside the gene matches: 9. CDR3 length: 15 amino acids. CDR1 MNHEY and CDR2 SVGAGI come from the germline V gene. CDR3 in amino acids: CASSVAGGPINEQFF. The CDR3 DNA follows: TGTGCCAGCAGCGTAGCGGGAGGCCCAATTAATGAGCAGTTCTTC.

This rearrangement joins TRBV25-1 to TRBJ2-1; weak D call: TRBD2 (6 bases). Looked up from germline, CDR1 is MGHDK and CDR2 is SYGVNS. The CDR3 totals 13 residues. V lost 0 bases, J lost 8 bases, and 8 bases lay in between. The CDR3 sequence: CASSEYVADEQFF. CDR3 DNA sequence: TGTGCCAGCAGTGAATACGTAGCGGATGAGCAGTTCTTC.

The J gene is TRBJ2-7, the V gene TRBV6-5; 8 bases are a match to TRBD1. After removal of 5 bases from V and 4 bases from J, the junction contained 10 bases not matched to a gene. This CDR3 is 15 amino acids long. Germline lookup yields CDR1 MNHEY and CDR2 SVGAGI. This CDR3 is CASSRQGINPYEQYF. The CDR3 DNA reads TGTGCCAGCAGTCGACAGGGGATCAACCCTTACGAGCAGTACTTC.

The rearrangement uses TRBV5-1 and TRBJ2-2, with 8 bases identical to TRBD1. V shed 4 bases and J 4 bases; nucleotides not matched to a gene: 3. The CDR3 extends over 14 amino acids. Per the germline V gene, CDR1 is SGHRS and CDR2 is YFSETQ. The CDR3 sequence is CASSIQGGTGELFF. For the CDR3, the DNA is TGCGCCAGCAGCATACAGGGGGGCACCGGGGAGCTGTTTTTT.

The V call is TRBV19, the J call TRBJ2-1, with 9 bases fitting TRBD2. V gave up 5 bases and J gave up 7 bases; unmatched junction bases: 15. Germline values: CDR1 LNHDA, CDR2 SQIVND (reference sequence). The CDR3 runs to 17 residues. CDR3 sequence reads: CASSLLLGREGENEQFF. The CDR3 DNA is TGTGCCAGTAGTTTATTACTAGGGCGGGAGGGTGAGAATGAGCAGTTCTTC.

The chain employs TRBV6-2 or TRBV6-3 and TRBJ2-1, with 10 bases that match TRBD2. This CDR3 is built from 18 residues. With 3 bases clipped from V and 6 bases from J, the junction kept 14 bases outside the gene matches. Germline CDR1 is MNHEY and CDR2 is SVGEGT. In nucleotides, the CDR3 is TGTGCCAGCAGTTATCACCGAACCGGAGCGGGAGGGAGCAATGAGCAGTTCTTC. This codes for CASSYHRTGAGGSNEQFF.

The chain is built from TRBV15 and TRBJ1-4; D is perhaps TRBD1 (5 bases). Trimming stripped 2 bases from V and 5 bases from J, with 12 bases between. Germline CDR1 reads LNHNV; CDR2 reads YYDKDF (reference sequence). The CDR3 has 15 residues. The CDR3 region is CATSRPGALNEKLFF. CDR3 sequence (DNA): TGTGCCACCAGCAGACCCGGGGCCTTAAATGAAAAACTGTTTTTT.

This clone was observed a few times. The chain is built from TRBV19 and TRBJ2-7, with 9 bases matching TRBD1. After removal of 4 bases from V and 2 bases from J, the junction contained 0 bases not matched to a gene. Germline V CDR1 and CDR2: LNHDA, SQIVND (reference sequence). This CDR3 contains 13 residues. CDR3 protein: CASSRDRAYEQYF. The CDR3 DNA reads as TGTGCCAGTAGTAGGGACAGGGCCTACGAGCAGTACTTC.

On this clone: One end of the junction is discordant with germline, which a read error may explain. The chain carries TRBV5-1 and TRBJ2-2, with a weak D call TRBD2 (5 bases). The CDR3 spans 13 residues. The germline V gene encodes CDR1 SGHRS and CDR2 YFSETQ. The CDR3 coding sequence is TGCGCCAGCAGGAAGAGTTATCACCGGGGAGCTGTTTTT. It specifies CASRKSYHRGAVF.

The chain combines TRBV18 with TRBJ1-3; D is uncertain. The germline V gene encodes CDR1 KGHSH and CDR2 LQKENI. Trimming removed 2 bases at V and 0 bases at J, with 5 bases between. The length of the CDR3 is 14 residues. The CDR3 DNA follows: TGTGCCAGCTCACCATTAACCTCTGGAAACACCATATATTTT. It encodes CASSPLTSGNTIYF.

The rearrangement uses TRBV19 and TRBJ2-1, with D maybe TRBD1 (6 bases). The V end lost 9 bases, the J end lost 1 base, and 7 bases lay between the germline ends. CDR1 is LNHDA, CDR2 SQIVND, per germline (reference sequence). The CDR3 sequence is 12 residues long. CDR3 protein: CASTGSYNEQFF. Here the CDR3 DNA reads TGTGCCAGCACAGGGTCCTACAATGAGCAGTTCTTC.

This clone occurred a few times. In nucleotides, the CDR3 is TGTGCCAGCAGCAAAGGAGAGACGGACAGCTATGGCTACACCTTC. Its protein product is CASSKGETDSYGYTF. The V and J genes are TRBV21-1 and TRBJ1-2; whether TRBD1, the table's D call, matches the DNA was not checked. TRBV21-1 is a known pseudogene. This CDR3 is 15 amino acids long.

The chain carries TRBV19 and TRBJ1-2; D perhaps matches TRBD1 (5 bases). V dropped 7 bases and J dropped 2 bases, with 14 bases sitting between them. CDR3 length: 14 amino acids. The germline V gene has CDR1 LNHDA and CDR2 SQIVND (reference sequence). Here the CDR3 reads CASIPGTGNYGYTF. Written as DNA, the CDR3 is TGTGCCAGTATCCCCGGGACGGGGAACTATGGCTACACCTTC.

This chain connects TRBV19 to TRBJ2-1, with D maybe TRBD2 (5 bases). The CDR3 contains 11 residues. Germline V lookup: CDR1 LNHDA, CDR2 SQIVND (reference sequence). V dropped 7 bases and J dropped 8 bases, with 9 bases sitting between them. The CDR3 here is CASIGEYEQFF. The CDR3 coding sequence is TGTGCCAGTATCGGGGAATATGAGCAGTTCTTC.

The chain uses TRBV29-1 and TRBJ2-3, with 10 bases fitting TRBD2. The CDR3 consists of 16 residues. CDR1 and CDR2 from the germline V gene are SQVTM and ANQGSEA. Losses at the gene ends were 4 bases for V and 3 bases for J; bases not matched to a gene: 10. Here the CDR3 DNA reads TGCAGCGTTGCTGGACTAGCGGAGGGATTTACAGATACGCAGTATTTT. Its protein product is CSVAGLAEGFTDTQYF.

This rearrangement joins TRBV18 to TRBJ1-2; D unresolved. The germline V and J ends were trimmed by 1 base and 5 bases, with 8 bases remaining between them. The germline V gene has CDR1 KGHSH and CDR2 LQKENI. The length of the CDR3 is 13 residues. The CDR3 reads CASSPLQGYGYTF. CDR3 in DNA: TGTGCCAGCTCACCACTGCAAGGTTATGGCTACACCTTC.

Details on this clone: One junction end does not reproduce the germline sequence, and a read error may be involved. The chain links TRBV25-1 to TRBJ1-6; no definite D call. CDR3 size: 14 residues. From germline, CDR1 is MGHDK and CDR2 SYGVNS. This CDR3 is CASSWSSYNSPLYF. The CDR3 coding sequence is TGTGCCAGCAGCTGGAGTTCCTATAATTCACCCCTCTACTTT.

V gene TRBV9 combines with J gene TRBJ2-7; D might be TRBD2 (5 bases). The ends were cut back, 2 bases at V and 1 base at J, with 13 bases in the middle. Germline V gene sequence: CDR1 SGDLS, CDR2 YYNGEE. The CDR3 totals 15 residues. The CDR3 nucleotides are TGTGCCAGCAGCGTCCGGGATCAAGCTTCCTACGAGCAGTACTTC. Translation: CASSVRDQASYEQYF.